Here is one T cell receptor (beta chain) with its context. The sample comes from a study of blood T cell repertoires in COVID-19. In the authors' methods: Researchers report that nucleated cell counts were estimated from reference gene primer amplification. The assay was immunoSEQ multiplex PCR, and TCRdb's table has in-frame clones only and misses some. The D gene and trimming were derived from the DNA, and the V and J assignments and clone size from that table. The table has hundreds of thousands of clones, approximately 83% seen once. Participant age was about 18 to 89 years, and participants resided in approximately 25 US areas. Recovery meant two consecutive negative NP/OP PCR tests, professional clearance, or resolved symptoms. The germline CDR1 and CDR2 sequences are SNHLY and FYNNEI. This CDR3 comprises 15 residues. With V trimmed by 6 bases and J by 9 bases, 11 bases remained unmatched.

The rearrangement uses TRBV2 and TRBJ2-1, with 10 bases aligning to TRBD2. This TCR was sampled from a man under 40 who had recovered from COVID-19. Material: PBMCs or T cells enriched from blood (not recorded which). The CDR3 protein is CASSLSGGKGGEQFF. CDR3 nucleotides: TGTGCCAGCAGCCTTAGCGGGGGGAAGGGTGGTGAGCAGTTCTTC.